These 17 T cell receptor beta chains came from one sample sequenced in a study of OX40 agonist ivuxolimab in advanced cancers. Clones were sequenced by immunoSEQ multiplex PCR, and TCRdb holds only the in-frame ones, with some missing. The sample contains roughly 53,000 clones, 65% to 85% of which appear only once. The input for sequencing was CD4+ or CD8+ T cells sorted from blood, taken in a trial of the OX40 agonist ivuxolimab. Receptors were obtained from an adult with an advanced solid tumor such as melanoma, head and neck, liver or kidney cancer.

The chain joins TRBV5-5 to TRBJ2-5; either TRBD1 or TRBD2 may fit D (5 bases each). The CDR3 consists of 15 residues. Germline V gives CDR1 SGHKS, CDR2 YYEKEE (reference sequence). Trimming shortened V by 3 bases and J by 1 base, and 13 bases separated the two germline ends. The CDR3 is CASSSEGTVQETQYF. The CDR3 DNA follows: TGTGCCAGCAGCTCTGAGGGGACCGTCCAAGAGACCCAGTACTTC.

The chain uses TRBV19 and TRBJ2-3; no reliable D call. Germline V gives CDR1 LNHDA, CDR2 SQIVND (reference sequence). This CDR3 contains 17 residues. Trimming took 3 bases from V and 2 from J, leaving 18 bases between them. The CDR3 sequence is CASSIGPRSGFTDTQYF. The CDR3, as DNA: TGTGCCAGTAGTATCGGCCCTAGAAGTGGGTTCACAGATACGCAGTATTTT.

The rearrangement links TRBV4-1 to TRBJ1-2, with 10 bases matching TRBD1. Germline assignment: CDR1 MGHRA and CDR2 YSYEKL. The CDR3 spans 16 residues. V lost 2 bases to trimming and J lost 2 bases; unmatched junction nucleotides: 5. CDR3 sequence reads: CASSQPRTGGNYGYTF. DNA of the CDR3: TGCGCCAGCAGCCAACCTCGGACAGGGGGGAACTATGGCTACACCTTC.

This clone was picked up one time. The rearrangement links TRBV13 to TRBJ2-5; TRBD2 matches at 13 bases. The CDR3 runs 16 residues. Per germline, CDR1 PRHDT and CDR2 FYEKMQ (reference sequence). With V trimmed by 5 bases and J by 2 bases, 5 bases remained unmatched. In DNA, the CDR3 is TGTGCCAGCAGCGAGAGACTAGCGGGGGGACAAGAGACCCAGTACTTC. Amino acids: CASSERLAGGQETQYF.

The chain uses TRBV14 and TRBJ2-1; the D gene is possibly TRBD1 (6 bases). The CDR3 has 14 amino acids. V lost 3 bases to trimming and J lost 9 bases, with 15 bases between them. Germline V CDR1 and CDR2: SGHDN, FVKESK. The CDR3 coding sequence is TGTGCCAGCAGCCAGAACCAGGGGTGGGGTGAGCAGTTCTTC. Residues: CASSQNQGWGEQFF.

The rearrangement links TRBV5-6 to TRBJ1-1; 10 bases match TRBD1. The J segment lost 3 bases and the V segment lost 4 bases, leaving 3 bases of the junction unmatched. The CDR3 has 14 residues. Germline CDR1 reads SGHDT; CDR2 reads YYEEEE. The CDR3 spells CASSPGTGDTEAFF. The CDR3 bases are TGTGCCAGCAGCCCTGGGACAGGGGACACTGAAGCTTTCTTT.

The V and J genes are TRBV4-1 and TRBJ1-4; D is possibly TRBD1 (6 bases). V was pared by 1 base and J by 14 bases, with 14 bases between. Germline values: CDR1 MGHRA, CDR2 YSYEKL. This CDR3 region has 13 residues. The DNA of the CDR3 is TGCGCCAGCAGCCAAGGGCTCCAGGGGAGGCTGTTTTTT. This codes for CASSQGLQGRLFF.

This clone showed up just once. The chain joins TRBV7-2 to TRBJ2-5; 8 nucleotides align to TRBD2. CDR1 SGHTA and CDR2 FQGNSA come from the germline V gene. With V trimmed by 2 bases and J by 2 bases, 7 bases remained unmatched. The CDR3 runs 16 residues. The CDR3 DNA sequence: TGTGCCAGCAGCTTATTGCGGGGGGTTCATCAAGAGACCCAGTACTTC. Its protein product is CASSLLRGVHQETQYF.

The V and J genes are TRBV27 and TRBJ1-5; 7 bases align to TRBD1. Germline trimming cut 5 bases from V and 3 bases from J; bases unmatched to any gene: 7. This CDR3 spans 15 amino acids. The germline CDR1 and CDR2 sequences are MNHEY and SMNVEV (reference sequence). CDR3 region: CASSITGVNNQPQHF. Here the CDR3 DNA reads TGTGCCAGCAGTATCACAGGGGTGAACAATCAGCCCCAGCATTTT.

CDR3 sequence: CASSPSGGATDTQYF. The CDR3 coding sequence is TGTGCCAGCAGCCCTAGCGGGGGGGCCACAGATACGCAGTATTTT. The chain is built from TRBV4-2 and TRBJ2-3; 12 bases agree with TRBD2. Losses at the gene ends were 4 bases for V and 2 bases for J; bases not matched to a gene: 1. This CDR3 has 15 amino acids. Germline V CDR1 and CDR2: LGHNA, YNFKEQ.

J is TRBJ2-1 and V is TRBV2, with 7 bases that match TRBD1. This CDR3 has 15 residues. J was trimmed by 10 bases and V by 4 bases; bases with no gene match: 13. Germline CDR1 is SNHLY and CDR2 is FYNNEI. This chain's CDR3 is CASSAPDRNAKEQFF. CDR3 nucleotide sequence: TGTGCCAGCAGTGCTCCGGACAGGAACGCAAAGGAGCAGTTCTTC. The whole variable domain, filled in from reference TRBV2 and TRBJ2-1, reads EPEVTQTPSHQVTQMGQEVILRCVPISNHLYFYWYRQILGQKVEFLVSFYNNEISEKSEIFDDQFSVERPDGSNFTLKIRSTKLEDSAMYFCASSAPDRNAKEQFFGPGTRLTVL.

This chain uses TRBV29-1 with TRBJ1-2; possibly TRBD1 for D (5 bases). V shed 4 bases and J shed 5 bases, with 11 bases lying between them. The germline CDR1 and CDR2 sequences are SQVTM and ANQGSEA. The CDR3 has 12 residues. The CDR3 DNA is TGCAGCGTTGTGGCAGGGTCTTATGGCTACACCTTC. Its protein is CSVVAGSYGYTF.

The chain has TRBV5-1 and TRBJ1-6, with D perhaps TRBD1 (6 bases). The CDR3 is 16 residues long. Germline V lookup: CDR1 SGHRS, CDR2 YFSETQ. V lost 2 bases and J 5 bases, leaving 14 bases between the germline ends. In nucleotides, the CDR3 is TGCGCCAGCAGCTTTGGGGGCCCTCCCAATAATTCACCCCTCCACTTT. Protein: CASSFGGPPNNSPLHF. Filled out from reference TRBV5-1 and TRBJ1-6, the complete variable domain reads KAGVTQTPRYLIKTRGQQVTLSCSPISGHRSVSWYQQTPGQGLQFLFEYFSETQRNKGNFPGRFSGRQFSNSRSEMNVSTLELGDSALYLCASSFGGPPNNSPLHFGNGTRLTVT.

The CDR3 here is CASSPPGDRARNYGYTF. CDR3 bases: TGTGCCAGCAGTCCACCCGGGGACAGGGCCCGGAACTATGGCTACACCTTC. The J gene is TRBJ1-2, the V gene TRBV28; 9 bases line up with TRBD1. CDR1 and CDR2 from the germline V gene are MDHEN and SYDVKM. CDR3 size: 17 residues. Trimming at V came to 5 bases and at J to 2 bases, leaving 12 bases not matched to a gene.

The J gene is TRBJ1-1, the V gene TRBV28, with D tentatively TRBD1 (6 bases). Germline V CDR1 and CDR2: MDHEN, SYDVKM. The CDR3 runs 14 residues. V lost 2 bases and J lost 5, with 12 bases in between. The CDR3 region is CASSLRQGSTEAFF. In DNA, the CDR3 is TGTGCCAGCAGTTTAAGGCAGGGGTCTACTGAAGCTTTCTTT.

The chain recombines TRBV6-6 with TRBJ2-3, with D possibly being TRBD2 (5 bases). Germline assignment: CDR1 MNHNY and CDR2 SVGAGI (reference sequence). The V end was cut by 7 bases, the J end by 2 bases, with 19 bases between. CDR3 size: 16 residues. CDR3 region: CASTDGGRRDTDTQYF. The CDR3 nucleotides are TGTGCCAGCACCGACGGTGGGAGACGGGACACAGATACGCAGTATTTT.

The gene calls are TRBV7-2 and TRBJ1-4, with a weak D call TRBD1 (6 bases). V was shortened by 2 bases and J by 7 bases, with 14 bases between the two germline ends. Per germline, CDR1 SGHTA and CDR2 FQGNSA. This CDR3 is 15 amino acids long. The CDR3 sequence is CASSLTGTRSEKLFF. The CDR3 nucleotides read TGTGCCAGCAGCTTAACAGGGACCAGGAGTGAAAAACTGTTTTTT.